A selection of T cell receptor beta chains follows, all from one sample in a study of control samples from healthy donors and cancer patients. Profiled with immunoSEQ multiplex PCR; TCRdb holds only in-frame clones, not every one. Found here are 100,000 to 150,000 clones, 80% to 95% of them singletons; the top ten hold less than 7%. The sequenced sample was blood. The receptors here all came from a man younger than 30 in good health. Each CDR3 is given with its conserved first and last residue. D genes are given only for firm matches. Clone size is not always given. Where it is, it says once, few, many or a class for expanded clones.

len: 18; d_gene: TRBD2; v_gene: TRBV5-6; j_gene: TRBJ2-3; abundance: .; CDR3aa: CASRGTSGGAPSTDTQYF; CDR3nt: TGTGCCAGCAGAGGGACTAGCGGGGGGGCCCCAAGCACAGATACGCAGTATTTT
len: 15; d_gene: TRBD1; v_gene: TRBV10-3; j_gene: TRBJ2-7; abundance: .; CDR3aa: CAISGTGGDRIGQYF; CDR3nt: TGTGCCATCAGTGGGACAGGGGGAGACCGAATCGGGCAGTACTTC
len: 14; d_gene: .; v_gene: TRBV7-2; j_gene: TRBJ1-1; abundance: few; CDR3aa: CASSSWTANTEAFF; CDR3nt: TGTGCCAGCAGCTCGTGGACAGCGAACACTGAAGCTTTCTTT
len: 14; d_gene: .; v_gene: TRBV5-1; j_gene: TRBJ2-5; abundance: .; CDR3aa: CASSLGQGIETQYF; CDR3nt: TGCGCCAGCAGCTTGGGGCAGGGGATAGAGACCCAGTACTTC
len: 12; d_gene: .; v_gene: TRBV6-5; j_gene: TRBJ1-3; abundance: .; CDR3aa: CASTGPGNTIYF; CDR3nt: TGTGCCAGCACCGGGCCTGGAAACACCATATATTTT
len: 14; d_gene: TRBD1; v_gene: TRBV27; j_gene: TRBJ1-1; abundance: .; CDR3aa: CASRSDRAETEAFF; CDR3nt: TGTGCCAGCAGGTCAGACAGGGCAGAAACCGAAGCTTTCTTT
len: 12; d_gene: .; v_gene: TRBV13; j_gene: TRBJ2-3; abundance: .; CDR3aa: CASSLRTDTQYF; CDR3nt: TGTGCCAGCAGCCTCCGTACAGATACGCAGTATTTT
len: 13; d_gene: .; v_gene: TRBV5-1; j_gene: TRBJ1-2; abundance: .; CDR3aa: CASSLGGNYGYTF; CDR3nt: TGCGCCAGCAGCTTGGGAGGTAACTATGGCTACACCTTC
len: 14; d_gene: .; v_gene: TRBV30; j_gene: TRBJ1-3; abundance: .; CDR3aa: CAWSINGAGNTIYF; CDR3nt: TGTGCCTGGAGTATAAATGGGGCTGGAAACACCATATATTTT
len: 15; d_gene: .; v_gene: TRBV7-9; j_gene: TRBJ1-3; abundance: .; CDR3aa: CASSFEGIPGNTIYF; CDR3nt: TGTGCCAGCAGCTTTGAGGGGATTCCGGGAAACACCATATATTTT
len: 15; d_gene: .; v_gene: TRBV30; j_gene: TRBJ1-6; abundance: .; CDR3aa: CAWSGGEGAVGPLHF; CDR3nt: TGTGCCTGGAGCGGAGGGGAAGGGGCTGTGGGACCCCTCCACTTT
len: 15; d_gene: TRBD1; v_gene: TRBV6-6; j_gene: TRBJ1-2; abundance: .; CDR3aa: CASSLGTAPTDGYTF; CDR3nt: TGTGCCAGCAGTCTTGGGACAGCGCCAACGGATGGCTACACCTTC
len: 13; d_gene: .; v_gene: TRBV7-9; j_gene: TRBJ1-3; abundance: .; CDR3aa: CASRPGGGNTIYF; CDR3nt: TGTGCCAGCAGACCGGGGGGTGGAAACACCATATATTTT
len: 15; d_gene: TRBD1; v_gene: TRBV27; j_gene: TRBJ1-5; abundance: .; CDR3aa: CASSSRQGAWQPQHF; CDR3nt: TGTGCCAGCAGTTCCCGACAGGGGGCTTGGCAGCCCCAGCATTTT
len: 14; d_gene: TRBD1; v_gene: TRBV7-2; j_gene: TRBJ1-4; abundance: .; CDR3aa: CASSLVWTGEKLFF; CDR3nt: TGTGCCAGCAGCTTAGTCTGGACAGGTGAAAAACTGTTTTTT
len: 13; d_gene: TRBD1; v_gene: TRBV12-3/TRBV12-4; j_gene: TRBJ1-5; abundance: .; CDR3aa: CASSYGQDQPQHF; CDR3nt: TGTGCCAGCAGCTACGGACAGGATCAGCCCCAGCATTTT
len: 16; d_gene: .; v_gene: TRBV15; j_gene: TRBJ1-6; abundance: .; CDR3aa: CATSSRGLSYNSPLHF; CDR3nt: TGTGCCACCAGCAGTCGGGGGCTCTCCTATAATTCACCCCTCCACTTT
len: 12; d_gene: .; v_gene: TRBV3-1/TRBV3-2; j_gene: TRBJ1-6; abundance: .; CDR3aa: CASSHRSSPLHF; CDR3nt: TGTGCCAGCAGCCATAGGAGTTCACCCCTCCACTTT
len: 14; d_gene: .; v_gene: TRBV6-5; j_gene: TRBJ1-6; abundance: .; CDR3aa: CASNRGGHNSPLHF; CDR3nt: TGTGCCTCAAATAGGGGGGGCCATAATTCACCCCTCCACTTT
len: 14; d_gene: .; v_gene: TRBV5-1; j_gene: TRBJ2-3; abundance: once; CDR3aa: CASSHLAGTDTQYF; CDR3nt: TGCGCCAGCAGCCACCTCGCCGGGACAGATACGCAGTATTTT
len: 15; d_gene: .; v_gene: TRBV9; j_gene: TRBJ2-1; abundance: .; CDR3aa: CASSVQDRSYNEQFF; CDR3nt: TGTGCCAGCAGCGTACAAGACCGCTCCTACAATGAGCAGTTCTTC
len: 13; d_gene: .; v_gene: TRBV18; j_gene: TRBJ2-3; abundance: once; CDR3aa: CASSGGATDTQYF; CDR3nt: TGTGCCAGCTCAGGAGGGGCCACAGATACGCAGTATTTT
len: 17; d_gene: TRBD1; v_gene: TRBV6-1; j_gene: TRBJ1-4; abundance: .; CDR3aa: CASSETTWGRGLEKLFF; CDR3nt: TGTGCCAGCAGTGAAACCACCTGGGGCAGGGGGCTTGAAAAACTGTTTTTT
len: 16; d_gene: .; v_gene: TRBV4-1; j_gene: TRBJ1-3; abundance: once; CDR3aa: CASSPSVYRSGNTIYF; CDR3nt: TGCGCCAGCAGTCCAAGCGTGTACAGGTCAGGAAACACCATATATTTT
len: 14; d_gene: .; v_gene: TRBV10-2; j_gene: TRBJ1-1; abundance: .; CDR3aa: CASSEPGMNTEAFF; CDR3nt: TGCGCCAGCAGTGAACCGGGGATGAACACTGAAGCTTTCTTT
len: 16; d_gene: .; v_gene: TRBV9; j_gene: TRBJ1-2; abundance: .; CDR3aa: CASSGGTHALRYGYTF; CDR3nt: TGTGCCAGCAGCGGAGGGACGCATGCCCTTCGGTATGGCTACACCTTC
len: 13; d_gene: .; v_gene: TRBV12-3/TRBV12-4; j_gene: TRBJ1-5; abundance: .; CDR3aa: CASSLGRGKPQHF; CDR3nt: TGTGCCAGCAGTTTAGGCAGGGGAAAGCCCCAGCATTTT
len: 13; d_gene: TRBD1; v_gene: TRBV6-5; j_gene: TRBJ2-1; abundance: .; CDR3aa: CASIGTGISEQFF; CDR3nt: TGTGCCAGCATAGGGACAGGGATTTCTGAGCAGTTCTTC
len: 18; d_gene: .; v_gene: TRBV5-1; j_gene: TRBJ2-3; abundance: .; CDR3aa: CASRRTGAGLVITDTQYF; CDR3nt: TGCGCCAGCAGACGCACCGGGGCGGGCTTAGTTATCACAGATACGCAGTATTTT
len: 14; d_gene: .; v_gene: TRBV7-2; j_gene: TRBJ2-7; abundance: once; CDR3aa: CASTVVGGPGEQYF; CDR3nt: TGTGCCAGCACAGTAGTGGGGGGGCCGGGTGAGCAGTACTTC
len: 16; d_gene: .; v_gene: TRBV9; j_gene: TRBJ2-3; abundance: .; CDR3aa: CASSVRSGDSTDTQYF; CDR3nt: TGTGCCAGCAGCGTACGGTCCGGGGATAGCACAGATACGCAGTATTTT
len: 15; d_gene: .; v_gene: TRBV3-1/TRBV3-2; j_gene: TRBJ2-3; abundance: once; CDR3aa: CASSPRQFSTDTQYF; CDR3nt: TGTGCCAGCAGCCCGAGACAGTTTAGCACAGATACGCAGTATTTT
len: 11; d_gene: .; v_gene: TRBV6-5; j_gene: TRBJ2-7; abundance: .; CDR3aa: CASSRNNEQYF; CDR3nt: TGTGCCAGCAGCCGAAATAACGAGCAGTACTTC
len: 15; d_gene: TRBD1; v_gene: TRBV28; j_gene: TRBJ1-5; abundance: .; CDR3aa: CASSFVGQGNQPQHF; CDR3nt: TGTGCCAGCAGTTTCGTCGGACAGGGGAATCAGCCCCAGCATTTT
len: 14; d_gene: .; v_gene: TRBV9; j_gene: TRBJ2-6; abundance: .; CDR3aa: CASNLGTFPNVLTF; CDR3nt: TGTGCCAGCAACCTCGGGACCTTTCCTAACGTCCTGACTTTC
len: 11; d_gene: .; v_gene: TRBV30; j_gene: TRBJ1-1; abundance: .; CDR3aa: CAWGSNTEAFF; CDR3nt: TGTGCCTGGGGGTCGAACACTGAAGCTTTCTTT
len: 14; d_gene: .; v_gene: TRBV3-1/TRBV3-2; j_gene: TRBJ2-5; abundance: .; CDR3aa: CASSHRRDQETQYF; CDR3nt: TGTGCCAGCAGCCATCGCAGGGACCAAGAGACCCAGTACTTC
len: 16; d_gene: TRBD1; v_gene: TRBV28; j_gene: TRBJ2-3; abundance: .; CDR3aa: CASSLWGTGETDTQYF; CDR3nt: TGTGCCAGCAGTTTATGGGGGACAGGGGAAACAGATACGCAGTATTTT
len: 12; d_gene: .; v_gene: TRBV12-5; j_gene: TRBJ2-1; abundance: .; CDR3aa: CASGQGSNEQFF; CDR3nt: TGTGCTAGTGGACAGGGTTCCAATGAGCAGTTCTTC
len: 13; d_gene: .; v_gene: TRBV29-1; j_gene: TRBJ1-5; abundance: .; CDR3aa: CSVDWGSGQPQHF; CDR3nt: TGCAGCGTAGACTGGGGGTCAGGTCAGCCCCAGCATTTT
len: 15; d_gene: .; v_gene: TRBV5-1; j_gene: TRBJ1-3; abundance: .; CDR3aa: CASSLTGTSGNTIYF; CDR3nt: TGCGCCAGCAGCTTGACAGGTACCTCTGGAAACACCATATATTTT
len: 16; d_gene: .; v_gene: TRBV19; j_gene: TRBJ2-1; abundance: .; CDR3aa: CASSIGLSKGYNEQFF; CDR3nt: TGTGCCAGTAGTATAGGTCTCAGTAAGGGCTACAATGAGCAGTTCTTC
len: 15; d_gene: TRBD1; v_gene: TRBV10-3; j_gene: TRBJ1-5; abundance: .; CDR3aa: CAISESEQGSQPQHF; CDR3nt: TGTGCCATCAGTGAGTCGGAACAGGGGAGTCAGCCCCAGCATTTT
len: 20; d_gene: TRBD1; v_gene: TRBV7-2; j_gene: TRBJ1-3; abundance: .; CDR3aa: CASSLALRQGRVSSGNTIYF; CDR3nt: TGTGCCAGCAGCTTAGCTTTGAGACAGGGTAGGGTGAGCTCTGGAAACACCATATATTTT
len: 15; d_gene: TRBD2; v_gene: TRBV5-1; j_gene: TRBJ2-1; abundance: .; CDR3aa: CATHPGLAGYNEQFF; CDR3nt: TGCGCCACCCACCCCGGACTAGCGGGGTACAATGAGCAGTTCTTC
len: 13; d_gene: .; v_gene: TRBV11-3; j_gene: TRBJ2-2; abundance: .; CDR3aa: CASSLQLPGELFF; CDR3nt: TGTGCCAGCAGCTTACAGTTACCCGGGGAGCTGTTTTTT
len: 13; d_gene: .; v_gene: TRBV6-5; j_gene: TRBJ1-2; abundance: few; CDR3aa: CASRTGGNYGYTF; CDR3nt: TGTGCCAGCAGGACAGGAGGAAACTATGGCTACACCTTC
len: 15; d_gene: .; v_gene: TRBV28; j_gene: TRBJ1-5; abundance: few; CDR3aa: CASSWGAEGNQPQHF; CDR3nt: TGTGCCAGCAGTTGGGGGGCTGAGGGCAATCAGCCCCAGCATTTT
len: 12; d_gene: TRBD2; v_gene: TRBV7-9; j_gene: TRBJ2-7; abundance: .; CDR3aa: CASSRSGAEQYF; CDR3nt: TGTGCCAGCAGCCGAAGCGGGGCCGAGCAGTACTTC
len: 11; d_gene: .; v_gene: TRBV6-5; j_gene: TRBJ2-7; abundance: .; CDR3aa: CASSWGFEQYF; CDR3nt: TGTGCCAGCAGTTGGGGGTTCGAGCAGTACTTC
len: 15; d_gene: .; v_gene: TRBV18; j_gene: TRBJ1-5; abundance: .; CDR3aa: CASSPPYGKGQPQHF; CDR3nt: TGTGCCAGCTCACCACCATATGGTAAAGGGCAGCCCCAGCATTTT
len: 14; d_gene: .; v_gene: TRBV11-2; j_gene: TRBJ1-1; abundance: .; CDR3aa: CASSLDRGNTEAFF; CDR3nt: TGTGCCAGCAGCTTAGACAGGGGGAACACTGAAGCTTTCTTT
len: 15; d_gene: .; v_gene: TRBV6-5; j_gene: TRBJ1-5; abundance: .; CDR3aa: CASSLTGWGNQPQHF; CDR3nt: TGTGCCAGCAGCCTTACCGGTTGGGGCAATCAGCCCCAGCATTTT
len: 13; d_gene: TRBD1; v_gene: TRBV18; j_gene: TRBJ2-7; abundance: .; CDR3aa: CASSPTGGGEQYF; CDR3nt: TGTGCCAGCTCCCCGACAGGGGGCGGCGAGCAGTACTTC
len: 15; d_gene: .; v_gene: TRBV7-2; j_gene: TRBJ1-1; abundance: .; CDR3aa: CASSLVGNGDTEAFF; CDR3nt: TGTGCCAGCAGCTTAGTGGGAAACGGGGACACTGAAGCTTTCTTT
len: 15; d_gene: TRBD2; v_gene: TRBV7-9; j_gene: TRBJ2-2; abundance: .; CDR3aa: CASTPGGTNTGELFF; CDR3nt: TGTGCCAGCACCCCCGGGGGGACGAACACCGGGGAGCTGTTTTTT
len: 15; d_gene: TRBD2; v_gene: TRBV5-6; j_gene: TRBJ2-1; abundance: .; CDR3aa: CASSLWGGSYNEQFF; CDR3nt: TGTGCCAGCAGCTTGTGGGGGGGCTCCTACAATGAGCAGTTCTTC
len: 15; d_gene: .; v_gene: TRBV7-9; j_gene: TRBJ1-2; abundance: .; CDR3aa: CASSDLQEKDYGYTF; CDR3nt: TGTGCCAGCAGCGACCTACAGGAAAAGGACTATGGCTACACCTTC
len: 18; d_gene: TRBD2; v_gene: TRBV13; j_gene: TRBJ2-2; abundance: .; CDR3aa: CASSLADTSVRGWGELFF; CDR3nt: TGTGCCAGCAGCTTAGCCGACACTAGCGTCCGGGGCTGGGGGGAGCTGTTTTTT
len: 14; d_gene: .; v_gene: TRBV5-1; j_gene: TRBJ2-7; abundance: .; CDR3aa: CASSDETGTYEQYF; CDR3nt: TGCGCCAGCAGCGATGAAACAGGGACCTACGAGCAGTACTTC